The 16 T cell receptor beta chains below were found in one sample sequenced in a study of cytomegalovirus exposure and HLA in healthy donors. This PCR relied on a set of 60 Vbeta primers and 13 Jbeta primers. Some clones are missing from TCRdb's copy, which holds only in-frame ones; the method was immunoSEQ multiplex PCR. Of 200,000 or so clones in the sample, 82% are singletons; the top ten hold 0.098%. Sample: PBMCs. The receptor set was obtained from a boy aged 2 to 10 in good health and CMV-seronegative.

The V call is TRBV5-6, the J call TRBJ2-5, with D maybe TRBD1 (5 bases). CDR1 SGHDT and CDR2 YYEEEE come from the germline V gene. V shed 0 bases and J shed 5 bases, with 14 bases lying between them. This CDR3 is built from 15 residues. Here the CDR3 reads CASSLATTAFETQYF. CDR3 nucleotide sequence: TGTGCCAGCAGCTTGGCCACGACAGCGTTTGAGACCCAGTACTTC.

The CDR3: CASSQVASQETQYF. In DNA, the CDR3 is TGCGCCAGCAGCCAAGTGGCCAGTCAAGAGACCCAGTACTTC. The J gene is TRBJ2-5, the V gene TRBV4-1; D uncertain. Trimming shortened V by 1 base and J by 2 bases, and 8 bases separated the two germline ends. The CDR3 is 14 amino acids. Germline CDR1 is MGHRA and CDR2 is YSYEKL.

CDR3 amino acids: CASSFRGLADTKTQYF. The CDR3 DNA sequence: TGTGCCAGCAGCTTTCGGGGACTAGCGGACACTAAAACGCAGTATTTT. This chain links TRBV7-9 with TRBJ2-3; 11 nucleotides line up with TRBD2. Germline assignment: CDR1 SEHNR and CDR2 FQNEAQ (reference sequence). The CDR3 loop spans 16 amino acids. V gave up 3 bases and J gave up 9 bases; unmatched junction bases: 11.

The rearrangement joins TRBV4-1 to TRBJ1-2; 10 nucleotides match TRBD1. The CDR3 is 14 amino acids. CDR1 is MGHRA, CDR2 YSYEKL, per germline. J gave up 6 bases and V 1 base, and 2 bases lay outside the gene matches. CDR3 in DNA: TGCGCCAGCAGCCAAGCGGGACAGGGGAATGGCTACACCTTC. Translation: CASSQAGQGNGYTF.

This chain connects TRBV7-8 to TRBJ1-2, with TRBD1 matching 8 bases. Losses at the gene ends were 8 bases for V and 0 bases for J; bases not matched to a gene: 17. Germline loops: CDR1 SGHVS, CDR2 FQNEAQ. This CDR3 has 18 amino acids. The CDR3 nucleotides read TGTGCCAGCGGACTAAGCCCCGAAACAGGGGGAACTAACTATGGCTACACCTTC. It is translated as CASGLSPETGGTNYGYTF.

The chain combines TRBV13 with TRBJ2-5, with D possibly matching TRBD2 (6 bases). Germline V gene data show CDR1 as PRHDT and CDR2 as FYEKMQ (reference sequence). The V end lost 5 bases, the J end lost 5 bases, and 15 bases lay between the germline ends. The length of the CDR3 is 14 residues. This CDR3 reads CASSGRGLRETQYF. CDR3 bases: TGTGCCAGCAGCGGACGGGGACTTCGGGAGACCCAGTACTTC.

This rearrangement joins TRBV19 to TRBJ2-1; 7 bases line up with TRBD1. The V gene end was trimmed by 6 bases and the J gene end by 3 bases; junction bases not matched to a gene: 8. In germline, CDR1 is LNHDA, CDR2 SQIVND (reference sequence). The CDR3 covers 15 residues. CDR3 sequence: CASSVSGQYYNEQFF. The DNA for the CDR3 is TGTGCCAGTAGCGTGTCGGGACAGTACTACAATGAGCAGTTCTTC.

The CDR3 loop reads CASQPAGTSYEQYF. CDR3 bases: TGTGCCAGCCAACCTGCGGGGACCTCCTACGAGCAGTACTTC. The chain links TRBV27 to TRBJ2-7; perhaps TRBD2 as D (6 bases). CDR3 length: 14 residues. V was clipped by 8 bases and J by 0 bases, with 14 bases between them. Germline V gives CDR1 MNHEY, CDR2 SMNVEV (reference sequence).

This clone has just one count. V usage is TRBV7-2 and J usage is TRBJ1-1; TRBD1 matches 10 bases. V shed 5 bases and J 5 bases; nucleotides not matched to a gene: 11. Per the germline V gene, CDR1 is SGHTA and CDR2 is FQGNSA. The CDR3 sequence is 16 residues long. DNA of the CDR3: TGTGCCAGCAGCCGCAGACAGGGGGCGTCGGAGACTGAAGCTTTCTTT. This encodes CASSRRQGASETEAFF.

The chain combines TRBV6-5 with TRBJ1-1, with a possible D match to TRBD1 (5 bases). The CDR3 totals 13 residues. V was clipped by 2 bases and J by 5 bases, with 9 bases between them. Germline CDR1 reads MNHEY; CDR2 reads SVGAGI. CDR3 residues: CASSYGGRTEAFF. DNA for the CDR3: TGTGCCAGCAGTTACGGGGGGAGGACTGAAGCTTTCTTT.

This chain uses TRBV19 with TRBJ1-5; D ambiguous. Germline-derived CDR1 and CDR2 are LNHDA and SQIVND (reference sequence). V was trimmed by 9 bases and J by 8 bases, leaving 11 bases between them. The CDR3 consists of 11 residues. The CDR3 region is CAREWREPQHF. The CDR3, as DNA: TGTGCCAGGGAGTGGCGGGAGCCCCAGCATTTT.

The chain links TRBV7-9 to TRBJ1-1; D is unresolved. The germline CDR1 and CDR2 sequences are SEHNR and FQNEAQ (reference sequence). Trimming took off 7 bases at V and 1 base at J, with 13 bases between the two ends. The CDR3 sequence is 14 residues long. CDR3 in DNA: TGTGCCAGCACCCGGAGGCAGGAGAACACTGAAGCTTTCTTT. The encoded protein is CASTRRQENTEAFF.

This chain connects TRBV25-1 to TRBJ1-2; 8 bases align to TRBD1. Per the germline V gene, CDR1 is MGHDK and CDR2 is SYGVNS. The CDR3 extends over 14 amino acids. This CDR3 is CASLVRGRRYGYTF. The CDR3 DNA reads TGTGCTAGCCTAGTCAGGGGGCGCCGGTATGGCTACACCTTC.

The CDR3 coding sequence is TGTGCCAGCAGCCAAGATTGGCACACTGAAGCTTTCTTT. It encodes CASSQDWHTEAFF. The chain couples TRBV4-2 to TRBJ1-1; D call uncertain. Germline CDR1 and CDR2: LGHNA and YNFKEQ. CDR3 size: 13 residues. The V gene lost 0 bases and the J gene lost 3 bases, with 5 bases spanning the gap.

This chain links TRBV6-1 with TRBJ2-4; TRBD1 aligns across 11 bases. V dropped 2 bases and J dropped 7; count of bases not matched to a gene: 1. Per germline, CDR1 MNHNS and CDR2 SASEGT. The CDR3 extends over 14 amino acids. The CDR3 reads CASSERDRGNIQYF. CDR3 nucleotide sequence: TGTGCCAGCAGTGAAAGGGACAGGGGGAACATTCAGTACTTC.

The genes are TRBV19 and TRBJ1-1; 9 bases fit TRBD1. CDR3 size: 13 residues. Losses at the gene ends were 2 bases for V and 8 bases for J; bases not matched to a gene: 3. Germline assignment: CDR1 LNHDA and CDR2 SQIVND (reference sequence). The CDR3: CASSIPGQGEAFF. CDR3 nucleotide sequence: TGTGCCAGTAGTATACCAGGACAGGGGGAAGCTTTCTTT.